The rows below give T cell receptor beta chains drawn from one sample of a study of blood T cell repertoires in COVID-19. Profiled with immunoSEQ multiplex PCR; TCRdb holds only in-frame clones, not every one. This sample has about 74,000 clones, with 84% found just once. The material sequenced was peripheral blood. All receptors derive from a man in his 70s with acute or convalescent COVID-19. The CDR3 runs from the conserved cysteine through the conserved F or W. Each record gives: J gene, clone size, D gene, V gene, CDR3 protein, CDR3 DNA. D genes are given only for firm matches. For some rows the clone size is stated as once, few or many, or as a class when expanded; others skip it.

TRBJ1-5,.,TRBD1,TRBV28,CASKTSLGGPQPQHF,TGTGCCAGCAAGACCTCTCTAGGGGGCCCCCAGCCCCAGCATTTT
TRBJ1-1,.,TRBD1,TRBV29-1,CSARQGANTEAFF,TGCTCTGCCCGGCAGGGGGCAAACACTGAAGCTTTCTTT
TRBJ1-2,.,TRBD1,TRBV7-8,CASSLGGTGYGYTF,TGTGCCAGCAGCTTAGGCGGGACAGGGTATGGCTACACCTTC
TRBJ2-1,.,.,TRBV29-1,CSVEGLSNEQFF,TGCAGCGTTGAGGGACTCTCCAATGAGCAGTTCTTC
TRBJ1-2,.,TRBD1,TRBV29-1,CSVEDRLEGYTF,TGCAGCGTTGAGGACAGGCTCGAGGGCTACACCTTC
TRBJ2-7,.,.,TRBV3-1/TRBV3-2,CASSQDKGRGPPYEQYF,TGTGCCAGCAGCCAAGACAAGGGGCGGGGCCCACCCTACGAGCAGTACTTC
TRBJ2-6,.,TRBD1,TRBV19,CASRRSTGGAGANVLTF,TGTGCCAGTAGGAGGTCCACAGGGGGCGCCGGGGCCAACGTCCTGACTTTC
TRBJ2-2,.,TRBD1,TRBV30,CASDRGSFGELFF,TGTGCGTCGGACAGGGGATCTTTCGGGGAGCTGTTTTTT
TRBJ2-5,.,TRBD1,TRBV25-1,CASREAGTALQETQYF,TGTGCCAGCAGGGAAGCCGGGACAGCCCTTCAAGAGACCCAGTACTTC
TRBJ2-2,few,.,TRBV7-3,CASSLGYTGELFF,TGTGCCAGCAGCTTAGGCTACACCGGGGAGCTGTTTTTT
TRBJ2-4,.,TRBD1,TRBV11-1,CASSVTGLVKNIQYF,TGTGCCAGCAGCGTGACAGGGTTGGTCAAAAACATTCAGTACTTC
TRBJ1-4,.,.,TRBV28,CASSLLGVVKLFF,TGTGCCAGCAGTTTATTAGGGGTCGTTAAACTGTTTTTT
TRBJ1-1,.,.,TRBV5-1,CASSLGPQGNTEAFF,TGCGCCAGCAGCTTAGGTCCCCAGGGAAACACTGAAGCTTTCTTT
TRBJ1-5,.,.,TRBV5-5,CASSGVGGAGQPQHF,TGTGCCAGCAGCGGAGTAGGAGGGGCCGGGCAGCCCCAGCATTTT
TRBJ1-4,.,.,TRBV7-2,CASSSYNEKLFF,TGTGCCAGCAGCTCTTATAATGAAAAACTGTTTTTT
TRBJ1-6,.,.,TRBV6-1,CASSVSERGSYNSPLHF,TGTGCCAGCAGTGTTTCCGAGCGTGGATCTTATAATTCACCCCTCCACTTT
TRBJ1-1,.,TRBD1,TRBV5-1,CASSLETGVALF,TGCGCCAGCAGCTTGGAGACAGGGGTTGCTCTCTTT
TRBJ1-1,.,.,TRBV5-1,CASSFSQGGTEAFF,TGCGCCAGCAGCTTTTCGCAGGGTGGCACTGAAGCTTTCTTT
TRBJ1-2,few,.,TRBV5-1,CASSLYSENGYTF,TGCGCCAGCAGCTTGTACAGTGAGAATGGCTACACCTTC
TRBJ1-2,once,TRBD1,TRBV7-3,CASSLGGQGVSYTF,TGTGCCAGCAGCTTAGGGGGACAGGGTGTGAGCTACACCTTC
TRBJ2-7,.,TRBD2,TRBV28,CVINTPSGSLYEQYF,TGTGTCATAAACACCCCTAGCGGGAGTTTATACGAGCAGTACTTC
TRBJ2-6,.,TRBD2,TRBV2,CASDPGGTSGANVLTF,TGTGCCAGCGATCCGGGGGGAACCTCTGGGGCCAACGTCCTGACTTTC
TRBJ1-4,.,.,TRBV11-1,CAGFFPTNEKLFF,TGTGCCGGCTTCTTCCCAACTAATGAAAAACTGTTTTTT